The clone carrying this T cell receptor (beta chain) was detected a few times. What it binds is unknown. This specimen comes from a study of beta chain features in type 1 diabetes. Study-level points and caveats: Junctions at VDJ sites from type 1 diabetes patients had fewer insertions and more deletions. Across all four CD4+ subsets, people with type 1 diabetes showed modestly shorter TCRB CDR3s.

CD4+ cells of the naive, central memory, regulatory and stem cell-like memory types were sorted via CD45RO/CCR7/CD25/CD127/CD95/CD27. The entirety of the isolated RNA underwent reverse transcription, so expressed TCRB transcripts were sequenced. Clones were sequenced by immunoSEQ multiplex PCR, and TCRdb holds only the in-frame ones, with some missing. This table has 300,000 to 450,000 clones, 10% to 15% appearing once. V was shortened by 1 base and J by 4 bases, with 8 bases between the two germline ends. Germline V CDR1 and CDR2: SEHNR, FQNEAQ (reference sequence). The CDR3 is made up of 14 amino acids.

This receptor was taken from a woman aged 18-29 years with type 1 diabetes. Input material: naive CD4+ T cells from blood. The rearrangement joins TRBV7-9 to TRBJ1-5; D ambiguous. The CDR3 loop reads CASSLETENQPQHF. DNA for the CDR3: TGTGCCAGCAGCTTAGAGACGGAGAATCAGCCCCAGCATTTT.